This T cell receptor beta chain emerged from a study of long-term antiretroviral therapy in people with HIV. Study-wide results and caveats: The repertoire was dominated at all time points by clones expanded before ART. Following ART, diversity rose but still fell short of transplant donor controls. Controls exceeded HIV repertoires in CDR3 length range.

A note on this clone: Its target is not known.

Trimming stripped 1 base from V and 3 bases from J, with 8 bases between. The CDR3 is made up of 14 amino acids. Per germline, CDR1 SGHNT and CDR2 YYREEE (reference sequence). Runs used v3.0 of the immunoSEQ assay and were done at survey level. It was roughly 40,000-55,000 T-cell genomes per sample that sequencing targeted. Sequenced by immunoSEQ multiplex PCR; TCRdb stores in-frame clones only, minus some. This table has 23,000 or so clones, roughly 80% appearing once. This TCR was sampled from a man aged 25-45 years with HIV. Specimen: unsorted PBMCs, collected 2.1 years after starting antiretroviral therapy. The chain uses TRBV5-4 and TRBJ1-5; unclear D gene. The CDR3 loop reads CASSLYGPNQPQHF. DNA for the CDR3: TGTGCCAGCAGCTTGTATGGGCCCAATCAGCCCCAGCATTTT.